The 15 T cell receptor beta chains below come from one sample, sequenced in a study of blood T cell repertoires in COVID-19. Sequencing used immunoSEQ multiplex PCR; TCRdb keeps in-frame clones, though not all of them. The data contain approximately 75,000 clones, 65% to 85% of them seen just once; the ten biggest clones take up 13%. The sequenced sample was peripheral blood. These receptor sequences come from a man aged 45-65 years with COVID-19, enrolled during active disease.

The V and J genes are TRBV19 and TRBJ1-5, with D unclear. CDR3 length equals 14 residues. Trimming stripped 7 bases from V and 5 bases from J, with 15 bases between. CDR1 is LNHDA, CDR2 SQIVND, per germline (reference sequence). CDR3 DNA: TGTGCCAGTACCGACGGAGCGCAACATCAGCCCCAGCATTTT. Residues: CASTDGAQHQPQHF.

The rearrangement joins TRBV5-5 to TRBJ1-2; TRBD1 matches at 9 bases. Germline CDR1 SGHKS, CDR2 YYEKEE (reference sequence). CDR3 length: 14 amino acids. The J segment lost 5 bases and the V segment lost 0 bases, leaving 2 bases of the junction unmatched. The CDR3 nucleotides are TGTGCCAGCAGCTTGGGTGGGACAGGGTATGGCTACACCTTC. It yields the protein CASSLGGTGYGYTF.

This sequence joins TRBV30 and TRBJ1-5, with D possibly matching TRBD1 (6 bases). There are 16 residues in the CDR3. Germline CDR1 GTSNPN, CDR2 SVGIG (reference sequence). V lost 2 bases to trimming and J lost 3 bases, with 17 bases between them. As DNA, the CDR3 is TGTGCCTGGAGTCCGCAGGGGCTATATCCCAATCAGCCCCAGCATTTT. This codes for CAWSPQGLYPNQPQHF.

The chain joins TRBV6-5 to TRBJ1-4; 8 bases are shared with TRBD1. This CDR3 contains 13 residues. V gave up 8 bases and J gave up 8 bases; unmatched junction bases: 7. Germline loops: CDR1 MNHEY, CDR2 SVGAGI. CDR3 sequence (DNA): TGTGCCAGCGTGGACAGGGAAGACGAAAAACTGTTTTTT. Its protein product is CASVDREDEKLFF.

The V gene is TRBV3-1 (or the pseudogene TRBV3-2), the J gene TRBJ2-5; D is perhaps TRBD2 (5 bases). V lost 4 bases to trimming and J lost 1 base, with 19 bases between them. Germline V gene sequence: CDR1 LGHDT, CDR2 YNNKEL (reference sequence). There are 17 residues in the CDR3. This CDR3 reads CASSPPRGDGLQETQYF. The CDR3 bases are TGTGCCAGCAGCCCTCCGCGAGGCGACGGACTCCAAGAGACCCAGTACTTC.

This chain's CDR3 is CASSSGLAGVREQFF. The DNA for the CDR3 is TGTGCCAGCAGCTCGGGACTAGCGGGAGTTCGGGAGCAGTTCTTC. This chain uses TRBV5-4 with TRBJ2-1; 14 bases agree with TRBD2. This CDR3 is built from 15 residues. From germline, CDR1 is SGHNT and CDR2 YYREEE (reference sequence). V was pared by 3 bases and J by 10 bases, with 6 bases of the junction left unmatched.

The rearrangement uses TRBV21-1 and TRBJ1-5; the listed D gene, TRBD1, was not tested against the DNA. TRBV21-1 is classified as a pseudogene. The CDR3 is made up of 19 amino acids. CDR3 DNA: TGTGCCAGCAGCTCCCCAGGGGCACACTTAGGCTATAGCAATCAGCCCCAGCATTTT. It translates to CASSSPGAHLGYSNQPQHF.

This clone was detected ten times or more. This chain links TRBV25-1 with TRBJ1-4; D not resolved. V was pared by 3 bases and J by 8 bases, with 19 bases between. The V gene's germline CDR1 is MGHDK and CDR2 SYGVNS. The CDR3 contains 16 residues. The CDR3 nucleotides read TGTGCCAGCAGTGAGCTAAGGGAGCGGACTCGGGAAAAACTGTTTTTT. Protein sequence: CASSELRERTREKLFF. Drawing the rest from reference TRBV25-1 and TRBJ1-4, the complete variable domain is EADIYQTPRYLVIGTGKKITLECSQTMGHDKMYWYQQDPGMELHLIHYSYGVNSTEKGDLSSESTVSRIRTEHFPLTLESARPSHTSQYLCASSELRERTREKLFFGSGTQLSVL.

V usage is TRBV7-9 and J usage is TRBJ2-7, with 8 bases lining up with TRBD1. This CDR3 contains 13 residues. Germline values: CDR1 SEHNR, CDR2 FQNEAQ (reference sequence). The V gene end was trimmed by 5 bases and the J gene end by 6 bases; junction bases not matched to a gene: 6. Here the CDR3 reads CASSLWTGREQYF. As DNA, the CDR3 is TGTGCCAGCAGCCTTTGGACAGGGCGCGAGCAGTACTTC.

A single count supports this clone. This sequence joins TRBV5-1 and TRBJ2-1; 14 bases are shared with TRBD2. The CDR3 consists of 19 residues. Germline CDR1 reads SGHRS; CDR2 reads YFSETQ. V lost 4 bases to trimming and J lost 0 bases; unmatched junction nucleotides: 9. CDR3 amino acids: CASSETSGRVFSSYNEQFF. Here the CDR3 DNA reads TGCGCCAGCAGCGAGACTAGCGGGAGGGTGTTTAGCTCCTACAATGAGCAGTTCTTC.

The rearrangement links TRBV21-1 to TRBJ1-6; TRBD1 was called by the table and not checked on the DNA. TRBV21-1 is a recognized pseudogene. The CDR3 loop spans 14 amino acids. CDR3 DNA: TGTGCCAGCCCGACCGCAGGGATTAATTCACCCCTCCACTTT. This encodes CASPTAGINSPLHF.

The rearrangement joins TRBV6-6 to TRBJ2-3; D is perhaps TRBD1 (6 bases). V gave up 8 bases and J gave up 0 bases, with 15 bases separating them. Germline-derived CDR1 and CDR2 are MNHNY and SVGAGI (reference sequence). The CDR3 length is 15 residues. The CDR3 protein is CASGQPRTSTDTQYF. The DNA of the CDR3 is TGTGCCAGCGGACAGCCCCGAACGAGCACAGATACGCAGTATTTT.

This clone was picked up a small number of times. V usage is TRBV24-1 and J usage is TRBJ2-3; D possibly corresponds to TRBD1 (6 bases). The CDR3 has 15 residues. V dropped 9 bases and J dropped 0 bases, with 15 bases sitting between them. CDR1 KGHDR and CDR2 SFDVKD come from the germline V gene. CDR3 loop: CATAADSVSTDTQYF. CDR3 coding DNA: TGTGCCACCGCCGCGGACAGTGTGAGCACAGATACGCAGTATTTT.

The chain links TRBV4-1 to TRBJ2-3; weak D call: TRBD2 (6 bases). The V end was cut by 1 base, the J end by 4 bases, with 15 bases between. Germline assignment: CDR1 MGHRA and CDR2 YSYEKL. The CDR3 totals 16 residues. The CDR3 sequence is CASSQVGGRGADTQYF. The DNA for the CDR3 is TGCGCCAGCAGCCAAGTAGGAGGGAGAGGCGCAGATACGCAGTATTTT.

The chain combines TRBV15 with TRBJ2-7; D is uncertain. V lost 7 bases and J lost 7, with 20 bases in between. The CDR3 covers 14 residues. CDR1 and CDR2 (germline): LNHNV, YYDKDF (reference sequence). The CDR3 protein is CATTSGSSGVEQYF. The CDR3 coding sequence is TGTGCCACCACTTCCGGGTCGTCTGGCGTGGAGCAGTACTTC.